This TCR beta chain was documented in a study of cytomegalovirus exposure and HLA in healthy donors. Study results and caveats: Most sequenced TCRs were rare (though some public TCRs occurred in many donors). Further analysis was carried out later, and it showed several of the most significant clusters appearing linked to common viral pathogens.

This clone was detected only a few times. Its antigen is not identified. With 60 Vbeta and 13 Jbeta primers, the PCR was carried out. Sequenced by immunoSEQ multiplex PCR; TCRdb stores in-frame clones only, minus some. The data show some 100,000 clones, around three quarters seen once. The sequenced material came from PBMCs. The sequence derives from a woman in her forties or fifties in good health and CMV-seropositive.

As DNA, the CDR3 is TGTGCCAGCAGCTTAGGGGACAGCCCTCGCCGTGAAGCTTTCTTT. Translated: CASSLGDSPRREAFF. The rearrangement links TRBV11-3 to TRBJ1-1; 7 bases are shared with TRBD1. The CDR3 extends over 15 amino acids. Per germline, CDR1 SGHNT and CDR2 YENEEA. J lost 7 bases, V lost 1 base, and 9 bases had no gene match.